This TCR beta chain is drawn from a study of T cell repertoires in cytomegalovirus infection. Across the study: Alongside well-studied HLA-B-restricted CMV epitopes, recently identified HLA-C-restricted CMV epitopes were also used. Overall study findings and caveats: HLA-C-restricted CMV clonotypes gave the most frequent clonotype in two of eight donors.

The germline V gene has CDR1 LGHDT and CDR2 YNNKEL (reference sequence). Losses at the gene ends were 3 bases for V and 5 bases for J; bases not matched to a gene: 7. The CDR3 consists of 16 residues. With respect to this clonotype: Its specificity is not known.

MiXCR was run by TCRdb on the reads, yielding one entry per CDR3 protein. This sample has approximately 390,000 distinct CDR3 sequences, with about 35% found just once. The source is a human donor in good health (CMV status not recorded). Some clones in this sample may be carry-over from other donors' samples. The specimen was cultured PBMCs, collected from culture after CMV antigen stimulation. The J gene is TRBJ2-2, the V gene TRBV3-1; 9 nucleotides align to TRBD2. The CDR3 is CASSHLAGLGTGELFF. The CDR3 nucleotides read TGTGCCAGCAGCCACCTAGCGGGACTCGGTACCGGGGAGCTGTTTTTT. Together with reference TRBV3-1 and TRBJ2-2, the CDR3 gives the full variable domain: DTAVSQTPKYLVTQMGNDKSIKCEQNLGHDTMYWYKQDSKKFLKIMFSYNNKELIINETVPNRFSPKSPDKAHLNLHINSLELGDSAVYFCASSHLAGLGTGELFFGEGSRLTVL.